This entry lists 7 T cell receptor beta chains sequenced from one sample in a study of cytomegalovirus exposure and HLA in healthy donors. PCR amplification relied on 60 Vbeta primers (plus 13 Jbeta primers). Profiled with immunoSEQ multiplex PCR; TCRdb holds only in-frame clones, not every one. The top ten hold around 3% of the sample, which has about 72,000 clones, around three quarters seen once. Input material: PBMCs. The receptors were sampled from a man aged 35-49 years in good health and CMV-seronegative.

As to this clone: Other DNA variants within this sample encode the same CDR3. The chain employs TRBV29-1 and TRBJ2-1; tentatively, D is TRBD1 (5 bases). The V and J ends lost 0 bases and 4 bases respectively, with 13 bases between them. CDR1 is SQVTM and CDR2 is ANQGSEA in the germline V gene. The CDR3 runs to 15 residues. The CDR3: CSVEDSRQLYNEQFF. The CDR3 DNA follows: TGCAGCGTTGAAGACTCGAGACAGCTTTACAATGAGCAGTTCTTC.

The chain is built from TRBV5-5 and TRBJ1-2; 7 bases line up with TRBD1. The V gene end was trimmed by 2 bases and the J gene end by 5 bases; junction bases not matched to a gene: 6. This CDR3 has 14 residues. The germline gives CDR1 SGHKS, CDR2 YYEKEE (reference sequence). The CDR3 sequence: CASSLGDRSYGYTF. In DNA, the CDR3 is TGTGCCAGCAGCTTAGGGGACAGATCTTATGGCTACACCTTC.

J is TRBJ2-3 and V is TRBV9, with D possibly matching TRBD1 (6 bases). V lost 4 bases, J lost 6 bases, and 18 bases lay in between. The CDR3 contains 15 residues. Germline V gene lookup returns CDR1 SGDLS and CDR2 YYNGEE. CDR3 region: CASSSFRGGLDTQYF. The CDR3 DNA sequence: TGTGCCAGCAGCTCTTTTAGAGGGGGTTTGGATACGCAGTATTTT.

The V gene is TRBV19, the J gene TRBJ2-3, with TRBD2 as a possible D gene (5 bases). Per the germline V gene, CDR1 is LNHDA and CDR2 is SQIVND (reference sequence). The V and J ends lost 7 bases and 2 bases respectively, with 13 bases between them. This CDR3 is built from 14 residues. DNA for the CDR3: TGTGCCAGTAAGTCCGAGGGCCTCACAGATACGCAGTATTTT. Translated, it gives CASKSEGLTDTQYF.

The chain recombines TRBV27 with TRBJ1-2; D is undetermined. Deletions cut 4 bases from V and 4 bases from J, with 16 bases between. The CDR3 is 15 residues long. The germline V gene has CDR1 MNHEY and CDR2 SMNVEV (reference sequence). CDR3 nucleotide sequence: TGTGCCAGCAGTTCTCTGGAGCGCCTGAGCTATGGCTACACCTTC. The encoded protein is CASSSLERLSYGYTF.

This chain joins TRBV19 and TRBJ1-1; 12 positions match TRBD1. This CDR3 has 14 amino acids. V shed 4 bases and J 7 bases; nucleotides not matched to a gene: 4. Germline CDR1 reads LNHDA; CDR2 reads SQIVND (reference sequence). CDR3 DNA: TGTGCCAGTAGTAGGGGACAGGGGGCTGGTGAAGCTTTCTTT. Amino acid sequence: CASSRGQGAGEAFF.

The rearrangement joins TRBV28 to TRBJ1-5; TRBD1 aligns across 7 bases. The V and J ends lost 3 bases and 6 bases, in that order; junction bases with no gene match: 8. In germline, CDR1 is MDHEN, CDR2 SYDVKM. The CDR3 runs 15 residues. CDR3 DNA: TGTGCCAGCAGTTTGGCCACAGGGGTCAGTCAGCCCCAGCATTTT. Its translation: CASSLATGVSQPQHF.